This record looks at one TCR beta chain sequence and its context. Its antigen remains unidentified. Both 60 Vbeta primers and 13 Jbeta primers went into the PCR. Here immunoSEQ multiplex PCR was the method, and the copy in TCRdb shows in-frame clones only, minus some. The table records 150,000 to 200,000 clones, around 81% of them present only once. The source of the sample is a study of cytomegalovirus exposure and HLA in healthy donors. Findings of the study overall: The only immune exposure information that was available was CMV serostatus. Reported results showed that the classifier diagnosed cytomegalovirus status with high specificity and sensitivity. Fewer N-insertions than the roughly 670-donor mean were reportedly shown by an Asian-associated ancestry cluster in a later analysis.

Those who donated were healthy bone marrow donors. The CDR3 has 16 amino acids. Germline loops: CDR1 LGHNA, CDR2 YNFKEQ. The ends lost 1 base at V and 2 bases at J; junction bases unmatched: 6. The clonotype was recovered from a man aged 25 to 40 in good health and CMV-seronegative. Sequenced: PBMCs. This chain connects TRBV4-2 to TRBJ2-3; 7 bases are a match to TRBD2. This CDR3 reads CASSQVRAGPTDTQYF. The CDR3 region has the DNA TGTGCCAGCAGCCAAGTTCGAGCGGGGCCCACAGATACGCAGTATTTT.